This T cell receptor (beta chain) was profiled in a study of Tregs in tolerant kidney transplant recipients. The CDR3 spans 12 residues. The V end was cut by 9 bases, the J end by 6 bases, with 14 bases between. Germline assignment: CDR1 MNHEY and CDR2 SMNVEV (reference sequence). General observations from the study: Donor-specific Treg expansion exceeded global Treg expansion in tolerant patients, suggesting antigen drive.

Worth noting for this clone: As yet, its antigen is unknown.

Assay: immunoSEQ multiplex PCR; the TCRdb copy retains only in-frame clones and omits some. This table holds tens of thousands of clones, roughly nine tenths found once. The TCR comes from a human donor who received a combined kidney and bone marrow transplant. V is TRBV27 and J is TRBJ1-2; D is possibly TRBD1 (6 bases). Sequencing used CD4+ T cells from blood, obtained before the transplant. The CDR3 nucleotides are TGTGCCAGAGGGACAACACCTAATGGCTACACCTTC. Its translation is CARGTTPNGYTF.